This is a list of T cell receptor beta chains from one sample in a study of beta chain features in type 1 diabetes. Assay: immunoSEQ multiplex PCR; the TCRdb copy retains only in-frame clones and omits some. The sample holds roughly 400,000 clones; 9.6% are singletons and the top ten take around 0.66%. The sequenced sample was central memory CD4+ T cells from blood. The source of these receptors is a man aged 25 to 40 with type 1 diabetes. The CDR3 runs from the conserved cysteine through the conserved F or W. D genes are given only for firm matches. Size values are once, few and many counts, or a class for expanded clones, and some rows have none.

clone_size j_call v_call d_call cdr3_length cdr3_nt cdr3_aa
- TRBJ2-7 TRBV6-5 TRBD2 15 TGTGCCAGCAGTTACTCCGGGGCTAGCGGATACGAGCAGTACTTC CASSYSGASGYEQYF
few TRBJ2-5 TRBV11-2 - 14 TGTGCCAGCAAGGTCGGGGTCTACCAAGAGACCCAGTACTTC CASKVGVYQETQYF
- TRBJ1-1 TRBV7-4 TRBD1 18 TGTGCCAGCAGGCGGGGACAGAGAATAGAGGGTTGGGGAACTGAAGCTTTCTTT CASRRGQRIEGWGTEAFF
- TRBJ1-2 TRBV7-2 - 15 TGTGCCAGCAGCTTAGTAGGGGGGGAAAGCTATGGCTACACCTTC CASSLVGGESYGYTF
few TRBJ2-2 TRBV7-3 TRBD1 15 TGTGCCAGCAGCTATCCGGACAGGGCGGCCGGGGAGCTGTTTTTT CASSYPDRAAGELFF
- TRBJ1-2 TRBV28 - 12 TGTGCCAGCACTCCTGGAGGCAGGGGCTACACCTTC CASTPGGRGYTF
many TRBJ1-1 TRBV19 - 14 TGTGCCAGTAGTATAGAACAGGGAGCAACTGAAGCTTTCTTT CASSIEQGATEAFF
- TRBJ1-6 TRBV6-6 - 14 TGTGCCAGCAGTTTACAGCTCGCGGGCTCACCCCTCCACTTT CASSLQLAGSPLHF
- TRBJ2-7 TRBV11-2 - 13 TGTGCCAGCAGCTCGCGTCAGGATCGCGAGCAGTACTTC CASSSRQDREQYF
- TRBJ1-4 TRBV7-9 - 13 TGTGCCAGCAGCTTGGGACATTATGAAAAACTGTTTTTT CASSLGHYEKLFF
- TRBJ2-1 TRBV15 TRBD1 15 TGTGCCACCAGCAGAGTAAAAGGGGGCTTCGATGAGCAGTTCTTC CATSRVKGGFDEQFF
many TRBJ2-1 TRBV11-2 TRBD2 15 TGTGCCAGCAGCCCCCCCAGAGCTAGCGGGATAGGACAGTTCTTC CASSPPRASGIGQFF
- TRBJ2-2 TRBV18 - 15 TGTGCCAGCTCTTTGACAGTCGCGAACACCGGGGAGCTGTTTTTT CASSLTVANTGELFF
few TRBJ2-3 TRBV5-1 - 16 TGCGCCAGCAGCACCAGTCCAGGGGTGGGAACAGATACGCAGTATTTT CASSTSPGVGTDTQYF
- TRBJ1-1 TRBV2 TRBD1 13 TGTGCCAGCAAAGTACAGGGGGGGACTGAAGCTTTCTTT CASKVQGGTEAFF